These 22 T cell receptor beta chains share one sample of origin, sequenced in a study of identical twins. TCRdb re-called the 5' RACE reads through MiXCR, storing one row per CDR3 protein. Of approximately 1.8 million distinct CDR3 sequences listed, around 29% were seen once; the top ten hold approximately 0.25%. The specimen was cord blood. These receptors originate from a newborn girl in good health.

This clonotype was observed once. The chain combines TRBV7-8 with TRBJ2-7; a possible D gene is TRBD2 (5 bases). Germline V lookup: CDR1 SGHVS, CDR2 FQNEAQ. The V end lost 2 bases, the J end lost 2 bases, and 16 bases lay between the germline ends. This CDR3 is 16 amino acids long. CDR3 region: CASSLPTDSGTYEQYF. The DNA of the CDR3 is TGTGCCAGCAGCTTACCCACGGACTCGGGTACCTACGAGCAGTACTTC. Full variable domain (missing parts from reference TRBV7-8 and TRBJ2-7): GAGVSQSPRYKVAKRGQDVALRCDPISGHVSLFWYQQALGQGPEFLTYFQNEAQLDKSGLPSDRFFAERPEGSVSTLKIQRTQQEDSAVYLCASSLPTDSGTYEQYFGPGTRLTVT.

This clonotype was counted a single time. This sequence joins TRBV20-1 and TRBJ2-1, with 12 bases fitting TRBD2. CDR1 and CDR2 from the germline V gene are DFQATT and SNEGSKA (reference sequence). V trimming: 0 bases; J trimming: 9 bases; junction bases outside the gene matches: 12. The CDR3 extends over 17 amino acids. The CDR3 nucleotides read TGCAGTGCTAGAGATCTCCTAGCGGGAGGGCCCGGCGGTGAGCAGTTCTTC. This gives the protein CSARDLLAGGPGGEQFF.

The chain has TRBV20-1 and TRBJ1-6; D might be TRBD1 (6 bases). Germline CDR1 and CDR2: DFQATT and SNEGSKA (reference sequence). Between the trimmed V and J ends, which lost 0 bases and 7 bases, there was a span of 13 bases. The length of the CDR3 is 15 residues. CDR3 in DNA: TGCAGTGCTAGAGATCTGGCAGGGGCAAATTCACCCCTCCACTTT. Amino acid sequence: CSARDLAGANSPLHF.

This clonotype was observed a few times. The chain combines TRBV20-1 with TRBJ2-5, with TRBD1 matching over 8 bases. The DNA end is more similar to TRBJ2-7, so the J call may be wrong. Germline lookup yields CDR1 DFQATT and CDR2 SNEGSKA (reference sequence). The CDR3 is 13 residues long. The DNA of the CDR3 is TGCAGTGCTAGTGGACAGGGCTTGGACGAGCAGTACTTC. It encodes CSASGQGLDEQYF.

There are a few counts of this clonotype. V usage is TRBV9 and J usage is TRBJ2-3, with TRBD2 matching over 12 bases. CDR1 and CDR2 (germline): SGDLS, YYNGEE. After removal of 2 bases from V and 8 bases from J, the junction contained 12 bases not matched to a gene. The CDR3 spans 17 residues. CDR3 protein: CASSVASTSGGISTQYF. CDR3 nucleotides: TGTGCCAGCAGCGTCGCCTCTACTAGCGGGGGGATCTCTACGCAGTATTTT.

V usage is TRBV28 and J usage is TRBJ1-5; 7 bases align to TRBD1. V was clipped by 7 bases and J by 3 bases; unmatched bases: 9. The germline gives CDR1 MDHEN, CDR2 SYDVKM. The CDR3 runs to 15 residues. CDR3 in amino acids: CASIGAGGFNQPQHF. CDR3 in DNA: TGTGCCAGCATCGGGGCAGGGGGTTTCAATCAGCCCCAGCATTTT.

The V call is TRBV27, the J call TRBJ1-2; D might be TRBD1 (5 bases). This CDR3 spans 13 amino acids. The germline V gene encodes CDR1 MNHEY and CDR2 SMNVEV (reference sequence). V was shortened by 1 base and J by 8 bases, with 11 bases between the two germline ends. The CDR3 loop reads CASSLYGGDGYTF. The DNA of the CDR3 is TGTGCCAGCAGTTTATACGGAGGGGACGGCTACACCTTC.

The chain recombines TRBV10-3 with TRBJ1-4; D remains ambiguous. Trimming left V 5 bases short and J 0 bases short, with 10 bases between. This CDR3 is built from 15 residues. Germline CDR1 is ENHRY and CDR2 is SYGVKD. CDR3 sequence: CAISLTAATNEKLFF. The CDR3 nucleotides read TGTGCCATCAGTCTCACAGCCGCAACTAATGAAAAACTGTTTTTT.

The rearrangement links TRBV25-1 to TRBJ1-1; TRBD1 is a possible D gene (6 bases). The CDR3 extends over 13 amino acids. With 3 bases removed from V and 7 bases from J, the gap between germline ends came to 12 bases. Germline V gene data show CDR1 as MGHDK and CDR2 as SYGVNS. The chain's CDR3 is CASSDQARGEAFF. CDR3 bases: TGTGCCAGCAGTGACCAGGCCAGGGGTGAAGCTTTCTTT.

This clonotype was picked up a small number of times. The V and J genes are TRBV5-1 and TRBJ2-1, with 11 nucleotides matching TRBD2. Germline V lookup: CDR1 SGHRS, CDR2 YFSETQ. The CDR3 is made up of 15 amino acids. V shed 4 bases and J 7 bases; nucleotides not matched to a gene: 7. The CDR3 region has the DNA TGCGCCAGCAGCCCACTAGCGGGAGTGGCAAATGAGCAGTTCTTC. Amino acid sequence: CASSPLAGVANEQFF.

This clonotype was detected only a few times. The chain combines TRBV5-5 with TRBJ2-3; D not resolved. This CDR3 comprises 14 residues. Germline values: CDR1 SGHKS, CDR2 YYEKEE (reference sequence). V was shortened by 2 bases and J by 6 bases, with 13 bases between the two germline ends. The CDR3 nucleotides read TGTGCCAGCAGCTTTAGTCCAAGGATGGATACGCAGTATTTT. This codes for CASSFSPRMDTQYF. Full variable domain (outside the CDR3, taken from reference TRBV5-5 and TRBJ2-3): DAGVTQSPTHLIKTRGQQVTLRCSPISGHKSVSWYQQVLGQGPQFIFQYYEKEERGRGNFPDRFSARQFPNYSSELNVNALLLGDSALYLCASSFSPRMDTQYFGPGTRLTVL.

This chain connects TRBV12-3 or TRBV12-4 to TRBJ2-1; possibly TRBD1 for D (6 bases). Trimming removed 5 bases at V and 6 bases at J, with 20 bases between. CDR3 length: 16 residues. The CDR3 sequence: CASSPFQGLVVNEQFF. The CDR3 DNA reads TGTGCCAGCAGTCCATTCCAGGGGTTAGTCGTCAATGAGCAGTTCTTC.

In this sample, this clonotype turned up many times. The chain links TRBV27 to TRBJ2-5; 9 nucleotides line up with TRBD1. Germline V gene lookup returns CDR1 MNHEY and CDR2 SMNVEV (reference sequence). Trimming took 6 bases from V and 5 from J; bases not matched to a gene: 10. The CDR3 loop spans 15 amino acids. The CDR3 here is CASSLQGTGYETQYF. The CDR3 DNA reads TGTGCCAGCAGCCTCCAAGGGACAGGGTATGAGACCCAGTACTTC.

This clonotype came up many times. The chain joins TRBV20-1 to TRBJ2-3, with 9 bases that match TRBD1. After removal of 1 base from V and 4 bases from J, the junction contained 0 bases not matched to a gene. This CDR3 has 13 amino acids. The germline V gene has CDR1 DFQATT and CDR2 SNEGSKA (reference sequence). The CDR3 loop is CSARGQGADTQYF. DNA for the CDR3: TGCAGTGCTAGAGGACAGGGGGCAGATACGCAGTATTTT.

This clonotype was counted between two and nine times. The chain joins TRBV10-3 to TRBJ1-2; 9 bases agree with TRBD1. The CDR3 extends over 14 amino acids. Germline loops: CDR1 ENHRY, CDR2 SYGVKD. V trimming: 5 bases; J trimming: 4 bases; junction bases outside the gene matches: 5. The CDR3 DNA follows: TGTGCCATCAGTAATTCGGGACAGGGCTATGGCTACACCTTC. This sequence encodes CAISNSGQGYGYTF.

V and J are TRBV20-1 and TRBJ2-1; the match to TRBD2 covers 10 bases. CDR3 length: 17 amino acids. The V segment lost 6 bases and the J segment 0 bases; nucleotides outside the gene matches: 11. In germline, CDR1 is DFQATT, CDR2 SNEGSKA (reference sequence). This CDR3 is CSATRLAGVTSYNEQFF. The DNA of the CDR3 is TGCAGTGCCACCCGCCTAGCGGGAGTCACCTCCTACAATGAGCAGTTCTTC.

V and J are TRBV4-1 and TRBJ2-1; either TRBD1 or TRBD2 may supply D (5 bases each). From germline, CDR1 is MGHRA and CDR2 YSYEKL. With 1 base removed from V and 1 base from J, the gap between germline ends came to 11 bases. The CDR3 loop spans 16 amino acids. The CDR3 region is CASSQVVGESYNEQFF. CDR3 in DNA: TGCGCCAGCAGCCAAGTAGTGGGGGAATCCTACAATGAGCAGTTCTTC.

At least ten counts were recorded for this clonotype. Relative to the germline gene, one junction end is altered; a read error may explain this. V and J are TRBV5-1 and TRBJ2-7; TRBD2 is a possible D gene (5 bases). CDR3 length equals 13 residues. Germline V gene data show CDR1 as SGHRS and CDR2 as YFSETQ. The CDR3 is CASSLVASYEQYF. DNA for the CDR3: TGTGCCAGCAGCTTAGTAGCGAGCTACGAGCAGTACTTC.

The J gene is TRBJ1-6, the V gene TRBV5-6; no clear D. Germline-derived CDR1 and CDR2 are SGHDT and YYEEEE. This CDR3 is 14 amino acids long. Trimming stripped 3 bases from V and 4 bases from J, with 8 bases between. This CDR3 reads CASSWRIYNSPLHF. The CDR3 DNA reads TGTGCCAGCAGCTGGAGGATATATAATTCACCCCTCCACTTT.

This clonotype was seen more than once but under ten times. This chain connects TRBV20-1 to TRBJ2-7; 11 bases are shared with TRBD2. Germline V lookup: CDR1 DFQATT, CDR2 SNEGSKA (reference sequence). Trimming took 5 bases from V and 0 from J; bases not matched to a gene: 3. CDR3 size: 14 residues. The CDR3 sequence: CSAVAGGSSYEQYF. The CDR3 DNA reads TGCAGTGCTGTAGCGGGAGGGAGCTCCTACGAGCAGTACTTC.

This clonotype occurred a few times. The V and J genes are TRBV2 and TRBJ2-5; D is perhaps TRBD2 (6 bases). Trimming pared 4 bases from V and 4 bases from J, leaving 10 bases between. The V gene's germline CDR1 is SNHLY and CDR2 FYNNEI. The CDR3 is 13 amino acids. The DNA for the CDR3 is TGTGCCAGCAGTGCTAGCGAGCGAGAGACCCAGTACTTC. Its translation is CASSASERETQYF.

Only a few counts were recorded for this clonotype. The chain carries TRBV4-2 and TRBJ2-7, with 8 bases fitting TRBD2. This CDR3 contains 15 residues. With V trimmed by 2 bases and J by 4 bases, 7 bases remained unmatched. CDR1 is LGHNA, CDR2 YNFKEQ, per germline. CDR3: CASSQRLSGGYEQYF. Written as DNA, the CDR3 is TGTGCCAGCAGCCAAAGATTGTCGGGAGGGTACGAGCAGTACTTC.